Each of the 20 T cell receptor beta chains below was sequenced from the same sample in a study of long-term antiretroviral therapy in people with HIV. It was version v3.0 of the immunoSEQ assay that was run at survey level. Sequencing was performed with immunoSEQ multiplex PCR; in TCRdb, only in-frame clones are kept and a portion is missing. The sample comprises some 17,000 clones, 78% of which are singletons, and 13% rests with the top ten. The sequenced sample was unsorted PBMCs, obtained about 3.1 years after starting antiretroviral therapy. The source is a woman aged 40 to 49 with HIV.

The chain's CDR3 is CASSSDRAYEQYF. DNA for the CDR3: TGTGCCAGCAGTTCCGACAGGGCCTACGAGCAGTACTTC. The chain couples TRBV6-5 to TRBJ2-7; TRBD1 aligns across 7 bases. The ends lost 4 bases at V and 2 bases at J; junction bases unmatched: 2. Per germline, CDR1 MNHEY and CDR2 SVGAGI. The CDR3 consists of 13 residues.

V usage is TRBV4-3 and J usage is TRBJ1-1, with TRBD1 as a possible D gene (6 bases). Germline V gene lookup returns CDR1 LGHNA and CDR2 YSLEER. V lost 4 bases and J 4 bases, leaving 13 bases between the germline ends. The CDR3 contains 14 residues. The CDR3 nucleotides read TGCGCCAGCAGCCCCCAAGGAGGGGGCACTGAAGCTTTCTTT. Translating it yields CASSPQGGGTEAFF.

The chain is built from TRBV19 and TRBJ2-3; D is unresolved. From germline, CDR1 is LNHDA and CDR2 SQIVND (reference sequence). The V end lost 7 bases, the J end lost 0 bases, and 11 bases lay between the germline ends. The CDR3 is 14 amino acids. The CDR3 nucleotides read TGTGCCAGTATGACCTGGGGTAGCACAGATACGCAGTATTTT. Translated: CASMTWGSTDTQYF. Variable domain in full (rest from reference TRBV19 and TRBJ2-3): DGGITQSPKYLFRKEGQNVTLSCEQNLNHDAMYWYRQDPGQGLRLIYYSQIVNDFQKGDIAEGYSVSREKKESFPLTVTSAQKNPTAFYLCASMTWGSTDTQYFGPGTRLTVL.

As regards this clone: Other DNA sequences in this specimen translate into the identical CDR3. This sequence joins TRBV5-6 and TRBJ2-3; 8 bases fit TRBD2. The germline V gene encodes CDR1 SGHDT and CDR2 YYEEEE. The V segment lost 0 bases and the J segment 1 base; nucleotides outside the gene matches: 1. The CDR3 extends over 15 amino acids. The CDR3 region has the DNA TGTGCCAGCAGCTTGGTCGGGGGGGGCACAGATACGCAGTATTTT. The encoded protein is CASSLVGGGTDTQYF.

The chain is built from TRBV2 and TRBJ1-5; D remains unclear. The ends were cut back, 6 bases at V and 1 base at J, with 10 bases in the middle. The germline gives CDR1 SNHLY, CDR2 FYNNEI. This CDR3 spans 14 amino acids. The CDR3 region is CASSLQPSNQPQHF. DNA of the CDR3: TGTGCCAGCAGCCTACAACCAAGCAATCAGCCCCAGCATTTT. The full variable domain, in which reference TRBV2 and TRBJ1-5 provide the parts outside the CDR3, is EPEVTQTPSHQVTQMGQEVILRCVPISNHLYFYWYRQILGQKVEFLVSFYNNEISEKSEIFDDQFSVERPDGSNFTLKIRSTKLEDSAMYFCASSLQPSNQPQHFGDGTRLSIL.

The rearrangement joins TRBV10-1 to TRBJ2-7, with D possibly called TRBD1 or TRBD2 (5 bases each). This CDR3 spans 15 amino acids. The V gene's germline CDR1 is WNHNN and CDR2 SYGVQD (reference sequence). Trimming took off 0 bases at V and 3 bases at J, with 12 bases between the two ends. The CDR3 here is CASSESVGDRYEQYF. DNA of the CDR3: TGCGCCAGCAGTGAGTCGGTGGGGGACCGCTACGAGCAGTACTTC.

This sequence joins TRBV6-1 and TRBJ2-7; 8 bases fit TRBD2. CDR3 length: 14 amino acids. The V segment lost 2 bases and the J segment 4 bases; nucleotides outside the gene matches: 4. CDR1 and CDR2 (germline): MNHNS, SASEGT. CDR3 in amino acids: CASSESGGAYEQYF. The CDR3 DNA follows: TGTGCCAGCAGTGAATCCGGGGGGGCGTACGAGCAGTACTTC.

This chain connects TRBV5-5 to TRBJ1-1; D is ambiguous. Germline V gives CDR1 SGHKS, CDR2 YYEKEE (reference sequence). V was cut by 0 bases and J by 1 base, with 7 bases left in between. This CDR3 has 14 residues. This chain's CDR3 is CASSLDQGNTEAFF. CDR3 coding DNA: TGTGCCAGCAGCTTGGACCAAGGGAACACTGAAGCTTTCTTT.

This chain joins TRBV6-6 and TRBJ2-2; D is unclear. The V gene's germline CDR1 is MNHNY and CDR2 SVGAGI (reference sequence). This CDR3 region has 12 residues. Trimming shortened V by 7 bases and J by 2 bases, and 5 bases separated the two germline ends. CDR3 loop: CASNTNTGELFF. The CDR3 DNA sequence: TGTGCCAGCAACACTAACACCGGGGAGCTGTTTTTT.

A few counts support this clone. The V call is TRBV7-9, the J call TRBJ2-7; TRBD2 matches 7 bases. Germline V CDR1 and CDR2: SEHNR, FQNEAQ (reference sequence). The trim removed 4 bases at V and 7 bases at J, leaving 7 bases unmatched. The CDR3 runs 13 residues. The CDR3 coding sequence is TGTGCCAGCAGCTCCGTGGATAGCGGGGAGCAGTACTTC. This gives the protein CASSSVDSGEQYF.

This sequence joins TRBV2 and TRBJ2-5; D is ambiguous. Germline V gene sequence: CDR1 SNHLY, CDR2 FYNNEI. The length of the CDR3 is 13 residues. Trimming took off 4 bases at V and 4 bases at J, with 10 bases between the two ends. Here the CDR3 reads CASSGGWRETQYF. The CDR3 DNA is TGTGCCAGCAGTGGGGGTTGGAGAGAGACCCAGTACTTC. Drawing the rest from reference TRBV2 and TRBJ2-5, the complete variable domain is EPEVTQTPSHQVTQMGQEVILRCVPISNHLYFYWYRQILGQKVEFLVSFYNNEISEKSEIFDDQFSVERPDGSNFTLKIRSTKLEDSAMYFCASSGGWRETQYFGPGTRLLVL.

With respect to this clone: Other nucleotide sequences in the sample specify the same CDR3. This chain connects TRBV5-1 to TRBJ2-1; possibly TRBD1 or TRBD2 for D (5 bases each). The V end was cut by 4 bases, the J end by 4 bases, with 12 bases between. CDR3 length equals 14 residues. Germline V gene data show CDR1 as SGHRS and CDR2 as YFSETQ. CDR3 nucleotide sequence: TGCGCCAGCAGCCCGGGGACGGGGTACAATGAGCAGTTCTTC. This sequence encodes CASSPGTGYNEQFF.

V and J are TRBV5-1 and TRBJ2-3; D is undetermined. The V gene's germline CDR1 is SGHRS and CDR2 YFSETQ. V lost 7 bases and J lost 2, with 11 bases in between. This CDR3 comprises 13 residues. For the CDR3, the DNA is TGCGCCAGCGGGCTATCCTTCACAGATACGCAGTATTTT. It specifies CASGLSFTDTQYF.

The chain recombines TRBV5-6 with TRBJ2-5, with a weak D call TRBD1 (6 bases). Trimming pared 4 bases from V and 6 bases from J, leaving 13 bases between. This CDR3 has 13 residues. Germline lookup yields CDR1 SGHDT and CDR2 YYEEEE. The CDR3 reads CASSKTGVKTQYF. In DNA, the CDR3 is TGTGCCAGCAGCAAGACAGGCGTGAAGACCCAGTACTTC.

This rearrangement joins TRBV29-1 to TRBJ1-2; D is unresolved. Germline lookup yields CDR1 SQVTM and CDR2 ANQGSEA. V shed 6 bases and J shed 1 base, with 15 bases lying between them. The CDR3 is 14 amino acids. This CDR3 is CSVAYGPLNYGYTF. The CDR3, as DNA: TGCAGCGTCGCCTACGGACCCCTTAACTATGGCTACACCTTC. Full variable domain (outside the CDR3, taken from reference TRBV29-1 and TRBJ1-2): SAVISQKPSRDICQRGTSLTIQCQVDSQVTMMFWYRQQPGQSLTLIATANQGSEATYESGFVIDKFPISRPNLTFSTLTVSNMSPEDSSIYLCSVAYGPLNYGYTFGSGTRLTVV.

The chain has TRBV5-1 and TRBJ1-1, with 9 bases lining up with TRBD1. V dropped 5 bases and J dropped 4; count of bases not matched to a gene: 6. The CDR3 has 14 amino acids. CDR1 and CDR2 (germline): SGHRS, YFSETQ. CDR3 residues: CASSYTGGGTEAFF. In DNA form, the CDR3 reads TGCGCCAGCAGTTATACAGGGGGCGGCACTGAAGCTTTCTTT.

This clone was detected only a few times. J is TRBJ1-2 and V is TRBV7-9, with D perhaps TRBD1 (5 bases). This CDR3 spans 13 amino acids. Germline CDR1 SEHNR, CDR2 FQNEAQ (reference sequence). V was shortened by 1 base and J by 2 bases, with 5 bases between the two germline ends. The CDR3: CASSLGQNYGYTF. The DNA of the CDR3 is TGTGCCAGCAGCTTAGGACAGAACTATGGCTACACCTTC.

The chain is built from TRBV6-5 and TRBJ1-1; D is unclear. From germline, CDR1 is MNHEY and CDR2 SVGAGI. Deletions cut 2 bases from V and 4 bases from J, with 14 bases between. There are 15 residues in the CDR3. The CDR3 loop is CASSYEAGGGTEAFF. Written as DNA, the CDR3 is TGTGCCAGCAGTTACGAGGCGGGCGGCGGCACTGAAGCTTTCTTT.

This rearrangement joins TRBV27 to TRBJ1-4; D unclear. The germline V and J ends were trimmed by 2 bases and 6 bases, with 16 bases remaining between them. The CDR3 consists of 16 residues. The V gene's germline CDR1 is MNHEY and CDR2 SMNVEV (reference sequence). CDR3 residues: CASSLNSIVGYEKLFF. The CDR3 bases are TGTGCCAGCAGTTTAAACAGTATAGTGGGCTATGAAAAACTGTTTTTT.

The J gene is TRBJ2-7, the V gene TRBV5-1; D tentatively fits TRBD1 or TRBD2 (6 bases each). Trimming took off 6 bases at V and 0 bases at J, with 22 bases between the two ends. The germline V gene encodes CDR1 SGHRS and CDR2 YFSETQ. The CDR3 runs to 17 residues. CDR3 residues: CASNPFGRGPLSYEQYF. The DNA for the CDR3 is TGCGCCAGCAACCCCTTTGGCCGGGGGCCCCTCTCCTACGAGCAGTACTTC.